The entry below describes one TCR beta chain. Antigen specificity is unknown. This record belongs to a study of T-cell reconstitution after alpha-beta-depleted transplantation in children. Study outcomes and limitations: The origin of alpha-beta T cells about two months after transplant was reportedly several hundred expanded graft clones.

Molecular barcoding with unique molecular identifiers was used for the TCRbeta library. MiXCR was run by TCRdb on the PCR reads, yielding one entry per CDR3 protein. This sample has hundreds of thousands of distinct CDR3 sequences; 15% to 20% occur once, and the top ten carry approximately 29%. The CDR3 sequence is 14 residues long. Between the trimmed V and J ends, which lost 0 bases and 5 bases, there was a span of 11 bases. Germline V gene data show CDR1 as SGHRS and CDR2 as YFSETQ. The sequencing here drew on PBMCs, mostly from graft donor cells, taken 360 days after TCRalphabeta/CD19-depleted stem cell transplant. This receptor was obtained from a boy under three years old who had a stem cell transplant for Wiskott-Aldrich syndrome, so the T cells may come from the graft donor. The chain couples TRBV5-1 to TRBJ2-5; D is undetermined. The CDR3 spells CASSLATRSETQYF. The CDR3 coding sequence is TGCGCCAGCAGCTTGGCGACGCGGAGCGAGACCCAGTACTTC.